This entry features one T cell receptor beta chain sequence. The source of the sample is a study of control samples from healthy donors and cancer patients. TCRdb keeps only in-frame clones here, not all; method: immunoSEQ multiplex PCR. This table has roughly 170,000 clones, approximately 91% appearing once. The germline V gene encodes CDR1 SGHDT and CDR2 YYEEEE. Trimming left V 3 bases short and J 7 bases short, with 16 bases between. There are 15 residues in the CDR3. This TCR was recovered from a woman aged 35 to 49 in good health. Sequenced sample: blood. The chain employs TRBV5-6 and TRBJ1-4, with D unclear. The CDR3 is CASSSLTIVGEKLFF. The CDR3 DNA reads TGTGCCAGCAGCTCATTAACTATTGTAGGTGAAAAACTGTTTTTT. The full variable domain, rest sourced from reference TRBV5-6 and TRBJ1-4, is DAGVTQSPTHLIKTRGQQVTLRCSPKSGHDTVSWYQQALGQGPQFIFQYYEEEERQRGNFPDRFSGHQFPNYSSELNVNALLLGDSALYLCASSSLTIVGEKLFFGSGTQLSVL.